The 31 T cell receptor beta chains below all came from one sample that was sequenced in a study of cytomegalovirus exposure and HLA in healthy donors. PCR was performed using 60 Vbeta and 13 Jbeta primers. Sequenced by immunoSEQ multiplex PCR; TCRdb stores in-frame clones only, minus some. The table includes roughly 170,000 clones, 77% detected once. What was sequenced was PBMCs. All receptors come from a woman aged 25 to 39 in good health and CMV-seronegative.

The chain recombines TRBV6-1 with TRBJ2-1, with 11 bases fitting TRBD2. CDR1 and CDR2 (germline): MNHNS, SASEGT. The CDR3 totals 15 residues. Trimming removed 4 bases from V and 5 bases from J; junction bases left unmatched: 4. The CDR3 region has the DNA TGTGCCAGCAGTGCCCTAGCGGGGGGCAACAATGAGCAGTTCTTC. As protein: CASSALAGGNNEQFF.

The J gene is TRBJ1-2, the V gene TRBV5-4; no definite D call. This CDR3 is built from 13 residues. Germline-derived CDR1 and CDR2 are SGHNT and YYREEE (reference sequence). Trimming took 1 base from V and 3 from J, leaving 7 bases between them. The CDR3 loop is CASSLYQYYGYTF. The CDR3 bases are TGTGCCAGCAGCTTGTACCAGTACTATGGCTACACCTTC.

The chain is built from TRBV30 and TRBJ2-5; 10 bases agree with TRBD2. The CDR3 totals 13 residues. Germline values: CDR1 GTSNPN, CDR2 SVGIG (reference sequence). The junction had 3 bases not matched to a gene; V was cut back by 3 bases and J by 5 bases. CDR3 sequence reads: CAWSLAGVETQYF. Written as DNA, the CDR3 is TGTGCCTGGAGCCTAGCGGGAGTGGAGACCCAGTACTTC.

The chain carries TRBV28 and TRBJ1-1; 8 bases line up with TRBD1. Germline V lookup: CDR1 MDHEN, CDR2 SYDVKM. Losses at the gene ends were 4 bases for V and 8 bases for J; bases not matched to a gene: 9. The CDR3 runs 14 residues. The DNA of the CDR3 is TGTGCCAGCAGTTCCCCCGGGACAGGAGGGGAAGCTTTCTTT. Translating it yields CASSSPGTGGEAFF. Together with reference TRBV28 and TRBJ1-1, the CDR3 gives the full variable domain: DVKVTQSSRYLVKRTGEKVFLECVQDMDHENMFWYRQDPGLGLRLIYFSYDVKMKEKGDIPEGYSVSREKKERFSLILESASTNQTSMYLCASSSPGTGGEAFFGQGTRLTVV.

This clone turned up a few times. The chain recombines TRBV7-2 with TRBJ1-2, with a weak D call TRBD1 (5 bases). Germline assignment: CDR1 SGHTA and CDR2 FQGNSA. CDR3 length equals 13 residues. Trimming shortened V by 7 bases and J by 6 bases, and 15 bases separated the two germline ends. CDR3: CASKGVQGDGYTF. CDR3 nucleotides: TGTGCCAGCAAAGGGGTACAAGGGGATGGCTACACCTTC.

The rearrangement links TRBV11-2 to TRBJ1-4, with 8 bases lining up with TRBD1. Trimming at V came to 3 bases and at J to 7 bases, leaving 7 bases not matched to a gene. This CDR3 contains 15 residues. Germline lookup yields CDR1 SGHAT and CDR2 FQNNGV. The CDR3 sequence is CASSFRQGLGEKLFF. In nucleotides, the CDR3 is TGTGCCAGCAGCTTCCGACAGGGGTTGGGTGAAAAACTGTTTTTT.

V and J are TRBV15 and TRBJ1-2; 8 nucleotides align to TRBD1. V shed 0 bases and J 7 bases; nucleotides not matched to a gene: 10. The germline V gene has CDR1 LNHNV and CDR2 YYDKDF (reference sequence). The CDR3 has 16 residues. Here the CDR3 reads CATSRDRTGSPSGYTF. For the CDR3, the DNA is TGTGCCACCAGCAGAGATAGGACAGGGAGCCCAAGTGGCTACACCTTC.

V and J are TRBV5-1 and TRBJ2-3, with 8 nucleotides matching TRBD2. Germline CDR1 SGHRS, CDR2 YFSETQ. Trimming cost V 2 bases and J 5 bases; bases outside gene matches: 4. This CDR3 comprises 14 residues. The CDR3 protein is CASSLSGGGDTQYF. DNA of the CDR3: TGCGCCAGCAGCTTAAGCGGGGGAGGAGATACGCAGTATTTT.

The rearrangement joins TRBV5-4 to TRBJ1-2; a weak D match, TRBD1 (6 bases). CDR1 is SGHNT, CDR2 YYREEE, per germline (reference sequence). The CDR3 is 13 residues long. Trimming removed 2 bases at V and 8 bases at J, with 13 bases between. The CDR3 DNA sequence: TGTGCCAGCAGCTTCCGGGACAACATAGGCTACACCTTC. Its protein product is CASSFRDNIGYTF.

The CDR3 coding sequence is TGTGCCAGCAGCCACACACTAGCGGGGGTGGATACGCAGTATTTT. It codes for CASSHTLAGVDTQYF. The genes are TRBV4-2 and TRBJ2-3; TRBD2 matches at 11 bases. Losses at the gene ends were 3 bases for V and 6 bases for J; bases not matched to a gene: 5. Germline CDR1 LGHNA, CDR2 YNFKEQ. The CDR3 covers 15 residues.

The sample holds a few counts of this clone. The chain recombines TRBV30 with TRBJ2-7, with 8 bases lining up with TRBD1. V trimming: 0 bases; J trimming: 2 bases; junction bases outside the gene matches: 6. The CDR3 loop spans 15 amino acids. CDR1 is GTSNPN and CDR2 is SVGIG in the germline V gene (reference sequence). The CDR3: CAWSVGQGQTYEQYF. The CDR3 DNA follows: TGTGCCTGGAGTGTAGGACAGGGTCAAACCTACGAGCAGTACTTC. Supplemented by reference TRBV30 and TRBJ2-7, the full variable domain reads SQTIHQWPATLVQPVGSPLSLECTVEGTSNPNLYWYRQAAGRGLQLLFYSVGIGQISSEVPQNLSASRPQDRQFILSSKKLLLSDSGFYLCAWSVGQGQTYEQYFGPGTRLTVT.

This chain uses TRBV19 with TRBJ1-5; tentatively, D is TRBD1 (6 bases). The V end lost 5 bases, the J end lost 2 bases, and 13 bases lay between the germline ends. Germline V lookup: CDR1 LNHDA, CDR2 SQIVND (reference sequence). The CDR3 is made up of 15 amino acids. The CDR3 sequence is CASSLNRAGNQPQHF. Here the CDR3 DNA reads TGTGCCAGTAGTTTAAACAGGGCGGGCAATCAGCCCCAGCATTTT.

The V gene is TRBV5-1, the J gene TRBJ2-2; the D gene is possibly TRBD2 (5 bases). The V and J ends lost 0 bases and 2 bases respectively, with 8 bases between them. The CDR3 loop spans 15 amino acids. Germline CDR1 is SGHRS and CDR2 is YFSETQ. The CDR3 DNA is TGCGCCAGCAGCTTGGTGGCTAGCAACACCGGGGAGCTGTTTTTT. This translates into CASSLVASNTGELFF.

This clone has just one count. This rearrangement joins TRBV6-1 to TRBJ1-2; 8 nucleotides agree with TRBD1. With 5 bases clipped from V and 10 bases from J, the junction kept 9 bases outside the gene matches. Germline lookup yields CDR1 MNHNS and CDR2 SASEGT. The length of the CDR3 is 13 residues. DNA for the CDR3: TGTGCCAGCAGTCTCGGACAGGGTGAGCACTACACCTTC. Residues: CASSLGQGEHYTF.

This clone was observed many times. The chain is built from TRBV13 and TRBJ1-1; unclear D gene. The length of the CDR3 is 13 residues. CDR1 is PRHDT, CDR2 FYEKMQ, per germline (reference sequence). The V end was cut by 5 bases, the J end by 11 bases, with 18 bases between. CDR3 sequence reads: CASSLGRPGRAFF. For the CDR3, the DNA is TGTGCCAGCAGCCTGGGGAGGCCGGGTCGGGCTTTCTTT.

The gene calls are TRBV9 and TRBJ2-3; 13 bases map to TRBD2. The germline CDR1 and CDR2 sequences are SGDLS and YYNGEE. This CDR3 comprises 17 residues. V dropped 3 bases and J dropped 0; count of bases not matched to a gene: 4. Here the CDR3 DNA reads TGTGCCAGCAGCGGACTAGCGGGGGGAGGCAGCACAGATACGCAGTATTTT. This translates into CASSGLAGGGSTDTQYF.

As concerns this clone: At one end the junction does not follow the germline gene, possibly because of a read error. The J gene is TRBJ1-5, the V gene TRBV4-2; maybe TRBD1 (6 bases). The germline V gene has CDR1 LGHNA and CDR2 YNFKEQ. The CDR3 is made up of 16 amino acids. CDR3 nucleotides: TGTGCCAGCAGCCAAGAAGGGGCAGGGGAGAATCAGCTCCAGCATTTT. As protein: CASSQEGAGENQLQHF.

CDR3 in amino acids: CASYPEGTPSYEQYF. CDR3 in DNA: TGTGCCAGCTACCCGGAGGGGACTCCTTCCTACGAGCAGTACTTC. This chain links TRBV5-6 with TRBJ2-7, with D perhaps matching TRBD2 (6 bases). The CDR3 has 15 residues. CDR1 is SGHDT and CDR2 is YYEEEE in the germline V gene. Trimming pared 7 bases from V and 1 base from J, leaving 18 bases between.

The V call is TRBV5-5, the J call TRBJ2-1; 11 positions match TRBD2. The V gene end was trimmed by 3 bases and the J gene end by 9 bases; junction bases not matched to a gene: 5. Germline assignment: CDR1 SGHKS and CDR2 YYEKEE (reference sequence). CDR3 length: 14 amino acids. The CDR3 here is CASSYGTSGCEQFF. As DNA, the CDR3 is TGTGCCAGCAGCTACGGGACTAGCGGTTGTGAGCAGTTCTTC.

The chain has TRBV9 and TRBJ1-5, with D tentatively TRBD1 (5 bases). V dropped 1 base and J dropped 3 bases, with 11 bases sitting between them. CDR1 SGDLS and CDR2 YYNGEE come from the germline V gene. CDR3 length: 15 amino acids. The CDR3 DNA is TGTGCCAGCAGCGTACAGGGAGGGCTCAATCAGCCCCAGCATTTT. Translating it yields CASSVQGGLNQPQHF. Supplemented by reference TRBV9 and TRBJ1-5, the full variable domain reads DSGVTQTPKHLITATGQRVTLRCSPRSGDLSVYWYQQSLDQGLQFLIQYYNGEERAKGNILERFSAQQFPDLHSELNLSSLELGDSALYFCASSVQGGLNQPQHFGDGTRLSIL.

The chain is built from TRBV7-6 and TRBJ2-7; perhaps TRBD2 as D (6 bases). Trimming cost V 1 base and J 5 bases, with 12 bases left between them. Germline values: CDR1 SGHVS, CDR2 FNYEAQ. This CDR3 comprises 14 residues. CDR3 protein: CASSLGGGGDEQYF. The CDR3 nucleotides read TGTGCCAGCAGCTTAGGGGGCGGAGGGGACGAGCAGTACTTC.

This chain joins TRBV27 and TRBJ1-3, with D possibly TRBD1 on 5 matching bases. From germline, CDR1 is MNHEY and CDR2 SMNVEV (reference sequence). CDR3 length: 11 amino acids. V gave up 10 bases and J gave up 10 bases, with 14 bases separating them. The CDR3 DNA reads TGTGCCAAAGGGACTAGTAATACCATATATTTT. It yields the protein CAKGTSNTIYF.

The chain carries TRBV6-5 and TRBJ1-2; possible D gene TRBD1, 6 bases. Trimming stripped 4 bases from V and 0 bases from J, with 9 bases between. The CDR3 runs to 14 residues. Germline-derived CDR1 and CDR2 are MNHEY and SVGAGI. This chain's CDR3 is CASSLDSSNYGYTF. CDR3 nucleotides: TGTGCCAGCAGTTTGGACAGTTCTAACTATGGCTACACCTTC.

The chain is built from TRBV5-1 and TRBJ1-1, with D hard to call. The CDR3 covers 15 residues. V gave up 0 bases and J gave up 4 bases, with 13 bases separating them. Germline V gene lookup returns CDR1 SGHRS and CDR2 YFSETQ. The CDR3 protein is CASSLALQPGTEAFF. The CDR3 bases are TGCGCCAGCAGCTTGGCCTTACAGCCCGGCACTGAAGCTTTCTTT. The variable domain in full, with the rest retrieved from reference TRBV5-1 and TRBJ1-1, is KAGVTQTPRYLIKTRGQQVTLSCSPISGHRSVSWYQQTPGQGLQFLFEYFSETQRNKGNFPGRFSGRQFSNSRSEMNVSTLELGDSALYLCASSLALQPGTEAFFGQGTRLTVV.

This clone was seen a single time. The same CDR3 is also encoded by other DNA sequences in this sample. J is TRBJ1-1 and V is TRBV7-9, with no clear D. The V gene lost 4 bases and the J gene lost 1 base, with 10 bases spanning the gap. The germline CDR1 and CDR2 sequences are SEHNR and FQNEAQ (reference sequence). The CDR3 is made up of 14 amino acids. CDR3 region: CASSSLTKNTEAFF. The CDR3 DNA sequence: TGTGCCAGCAGCTCGCTGACTAAGAACACTGAAGCTTTCTTT.

The J gene is TRBJ2-4, the V gene TRBV5-6; 16 bases agree with TRBD2. V trimming: 4 bases; J trimming: 3 bases; junction bases outside the gene matches: 7. The CDR3 has 18 amino acids. The V gene's germline CDR1 is SGHDT and CDR2 YYEEEE. The CDR3 DNA is TGTGCCAGCAGCCCGGGACTAGCGGGAGGGACGGTCAAAAACATTCAGTACTTC. The encoded protein is CASSPGLAGGTVKNIQYF.

This sequence joins TRBV11-2 and TRBJ1-2, with TRBD1 matching 7 bases. J lost 10 bases, V lost 1 base, and 12 bases had no gene match. The CDR3 has 15 amino acids. From germline, CDR1 is SGHAT and CDR2 FQNNGV. CDR3: CASSLVGAQGSAYTF. In DNA form, the CDR3 reads TGTGCCAGCAGCTTAGTGGGGGCACAGGGGAGTGCCTACACCTTC.

The chain couples TRBV5-8 to TRBJ2-7, with D perhaps matching TRBD1 (5 bases). V dropped 1 base and J dropped 3 bases, with 14 bases sitting between them. The CDR3 length is 15 residues. CDR1 is SGHTS and CDR2 is YDEGEE in the germline V gene. Here the CDR3 reads CASSLIVGRGYEQYF. The CDR3 region has the DNA TGTGCCAGCAGCTTGATAGTGGGTAGGGGCTACGAGCAGTACTTC.

The gene calls are TRBV6-1 and TRBJ1-3; 8 bases align to TRBD1. V lost 3 bases to trimming and J lost 7 bases; unmatched junction nucleotides: 8. Per the germline V gene, CDR1 is MNHNS and CDR2 is SASEGT. The CDR3 covers 15 residues. The DNA for the CDR3 is TGTGCCAGCAGTGATGACAGGGGTCCTGTGAACACCATATATTTT. This gives the protein CASSDDRGPVNTIYF.

V usage is TRBV12-5 and J usage is TRBJ1-1; unclear D gene. V was shortened by 6 bases and J by 11 bases, with 13 bases between the two germline ends. In germline, CDR1 is LGHNT, CDR2 FRNRAP. This CDR3 comprises 11 residues. The CDR3 DNA follows: TGTGCTAGTGGCCTACGACCGAGGGCTTTCTTT. Its translation is CASGLRPRAFF.

This rearrangement joins TRBV25-1 to TRBJ1-6, with TRBD1 as a possible D gene (6 bases). CDR1 and CDR2 (germline): MGHDK, SYGVNS. CDR3 length equals 16 residues. Trimming took 3 bases from V and 7 from J, leaving 16 bases between them. DNA of the CDR3: TGTGCCAGCAGTGATCCCCAGACAGGTTCCAATTCACCCCTCCACTTT. Translated: CASSDPQTGSNSPLHF.